The rows below give T cell receptor beta chains drawn from one sample of a study of cytomegalovirus exposure and HLA in healthy donors. The data were produced by immunoSEQ multiplex PCR, yet TCRdb's version contains in-frame clones alone and is incomplete. The sample lists roughly 170,000 clones, less than 85% seen once, with 4.8% in the top ten. Sequencing input: PBMCs. The source of these receptors is a man younger than 30 in good health and CMV-seronegative. Both conserved end residues are part of each CDR3. Each record gives: V gene, clone size, D gene, J gene, CDR3 DNA, CDR3 protein. D genes are given only for firm matches. Not all rows give a size; the values are once, few, many and, for expanded clones, a class.

>TRBV7-9|.|TRBD1|TRBJ2-7
TGTTCCAGCAGCTCGCCCGACAGGGGTCAAGAGCAGTACTTC
CSSSSPDRGQEQYF
>TRBV30|.|TRBD2|TRBJ2-7
TGTGCCTGGAGCGGGACTAGCGGTTACTACGAGCAGTACTTC
CAWSGTSGYYEQYF
>TRBV7-9|.|.|TRBJ2-3
TGTGCCAGCAGCTTAGGTTCGGGGGTCGCGTCCCCCGAGGATACGCAGTATTTT
CASSLGSGVASPEDTQYF
>TRBV11-3|.|TRBD1|TRBJ1-1
TGTGCCAGCAGCCGCCGGGACAGGGAATTCACTGAAGCTTTCTTT
CASSRRDREFTEAFF
>TRBV6-5|.|.|TRBJ2-2
TGTGCCAGCAGTTATTTGACAGACACCGGGGAGCTGTTTTTT
CASSYLTDTGELFF
>TRBV9|.|.|TRBJ2-3
TGTGCCTGCGGGCGGGGCGACACAGATACGCAGTATTTT
CACGRGDTDTQYF
>TRBV19|few|.|TRBJ2-2
TGTGCCAGTAGTATAGGGGGGCCCGGGGAGCTGTTTTTT
CASSIGGPGELFF
>TRBV7-6|.|.|TRBJ1-3
TGTGCCAGCAGCACCCGTCAGATGGGCGGGAACACCATATATTTT
CASSTRQMGGNTIYF
>TRBV10-3|.|TRBD1|TRBJ1-1
TGTGCCATCAGGGGGGACAGGGGGAACACTGAAGCTTTCTTT
CAIRGDRGNTEAFF
>TRBV19|.|.|TRBJ2-7
TGTGCCAGTAGTGCGACTCCGGCCGCATGGGTTGGCTACGAGCAGTACTTC
CASSATPAAWVGYEQYF
>TRBV14|.|.|TRBJ2-5
TGTGCCAGCAGCCTAGGAACAAGGAGGTTGGGAGAGACCCAGTACTTC
CASSLGTRRLGETQYF
>TRBV5-1|.|.|TRBJ2-5
TGCGCCAGCGCAGACAGTCTCCAAGAGACCCAGTACTTC
CASADSLQETQYF
>TRBV5-1|.|TRBD1|TRBJ1-2
TGCGCCAGCAGCATGGACAGGACCTATGGCTACACCTTC
CASSMDRTYGYTF